These 16 T cell receptor beta chains were sequenced from one sample in a study of T cells in narcolepsy. Sequencing was performed with immunoSEQ multiplex PCR; in TCRdb, only in-frame clones are kept and a portion is missing. Seen here are roughly 23,000 clones, approximately 80% observed once, and the top ten hold around 3.9%. Material: memory (CD45RA-) CD4+ T cells from blood. These receptors were collected from a human donor in good health.

The V gene is TRBV11-3, the J gene TRBJ2-5; D is possibly TRBD1 (6 bases). V lost 2 bases, J lost 9 bases, and 16 bases lay in between. Per germline, CDR1 SGHNT and CDR2 YENEEA. CDR3 length: 14 residues. Here the CDR3 reads CASSLTGPKGAQYF. The CDR3 DNA sequence: TGTGCCAGCAGCTTAACAGGGCCGAAAGGGGCCCAGTACTTC.

V gene TRBV11-2 combines with J gene TRBJ2-7; 7 bases are shared with TRBD1. Per the germline V gene, CDR1 is SGHAT and CDR2 is FQNNGV. The J segment lost 7 bases and the V segment lost 3 bases, leaving 9 bases of the junction unmatched. The CDR3 sequence is 14 residues long. This CDR3 is CASSLVQGVSEQYF. CDR3 coding DNA: TGTGCCAGCAGCTTGGTGCAGGGGGTCAGTGAGCAGTACTTC.

The chain is built from TRBV5-5 and TRBJ2-5, with D tentatively TRBD1 or TRBD2 (6 bases each). From germline, CDR1 is SGHKS and CDR2 YYEKEE (reference sequence). V lost 1 base, J lost 4 bases, and 17 bases lay in between. This CDR3 is 16 amino acids long. This CDR3 reads CASSLWGAVRGETQYF. The CDR3 nucleotides are TGTGCCAGCAGCTTGTGGGGGGCTGTAAGGGGAGAGACCCAGTACTTC. Together with reference TRBV5-5 and TRBJ2-5, the CDR3 gives the full variable domain: DAGVTQSPTHLIKTRGQQVTLRCSPISGHKSVSWYQQVLGQGPQFIFQYYEKEERGRGNFPDRFSARQFPNYSSELNVNALLLGDSALYLCASSLWGAVRGETQYFGPGTRLLVL.

The rearrangement uses TRBV29-1 and TRBJ1-2, with no clear D. Trimming cost V 2 bases and J 8 bases, with 6 bases left between them. Germline values: CDR1 SQVTM, CDR2 ANQGSEA. This CDR3 is built from 10 residues. The CDR3 reads CSVENTGYTF. The CDR3 DNA reads as TGCAGCGTTGAAAACACGGGCTACACCTTC.

The chain uses TRBV4-1 and TRBJ1-5, with D hard to call. Germline V CDR1 and CDR2: MGHRA, YSYEKL. The V end was cut by 0 bases, the J end by 5 bases, with 11 bases between. The CDR3 contains 15 residues. CDR3 nucleotide sequence: TGCGCCAGCAGCCAAGATCACGCGGGTCATCAGCCCCAGCATTTT. Protein product: CASSQDHAGHQPQHF.

To note about this clone: The sample contains more than one DNA sequence encoding this CDR3. The chain joins TRBV7-9 to TRBJ2-2, with D perhaps TRBD2 (5 bases). Germline V gene lookup returns CDR1 SEHNR and CDR2 FQNEAQ (reference sequence). This CDR3 region has 15 residues. The germline V and J ends were trimmed by 2 bases and 0 bases, with 7 bases remaining between them. The CDR3 here is CASSLRGANTGELFF. CDR3 coding DNA: TGTGCCAGCAGCTTACGGGGAGCGAACACCGGGGAGCTGTTTTTT.

V usage is TRBV18 and J usage is TRBJ1-4; 9 nucleotides align to TRBD1. CDR3 size: 16 residues. V was pared by 3 bases and J by 5 bases, with 7 bases of the junction left unmatched. Germline V gene data show CDR1 as KGHSH and CDR2 as LQKENI. CDR3 in DNA: TGTGCCAGCTCACCCTATACAGGGGGCACAAATGAAAAACTGTTTTTT. Translating gives CASSPYTGGTNEKLFF.

The chain joins TRBV29-1 to TRBJ1-1, with D perhaps matching TRBD1 (6 bases). The CDR3 spans 11 residues. Trimming left V 4 bases short and J 7 bases short, with 10 bases between. Germline V gene sequence: CDR1 SQVTM, CDR2 ANQGSEA. CDR3 nucleotides: TGCAGCGTTGCGGCGGACAGTGAAGCTTTCTTT. This gives the protein CSVAADSEAFF.

This clone has just one count. Germline is not matched at one junction end, which may reflect a read error. The V and J genes are TRBV19 and TRBJ1-1; D not resolved. This CDR3 comprises 13 residues. In germline, CDR1 is LNHDA, CDR2 SQIVND (reference sequence). CDR3 residues: CASSIGPAGGAFF. The CDR3 coding sequence is TGTGCCAGTAGCATAGGACCCGCCGGAGGTGCTTTCTTT.

The chain joins TRBV29-1 to TRBJ1-2; D possibly corresponds to TRBD1 (6 bases). Germline V gives CDR1 SQVTM, CDR2 ANQGSEA. CDR3 size: 11 residues. With 6 bases removed from V and 2 bases from J, the gap between germline ends came to 7 bases. In DNA form, the CDR3 reads TGCAGCGTCGGGACAAACTATGGCTACACCTTC. Its protein product is CSVGTNYGYTF.

This chain connects TRBV6-1 to TRBJ1-5; D is uncertain. V was cut by 7 bases and J by 2 bases, with 9 bases left in between. CDR1 MNHNS and CDR2 SASEGT come from the germline V gene. This CDR3 comprises 13 residues. The CDR3 protein is CASTQEGNQPQHF. In DNA, the CDR3 is TGTGCCAGCACACAAGAGGGCAATCAGCCCCAGCATTTT.

V and J are TRBV19 and TRBJ1-6; weak D call: TRBD1 (5 bases). V lost 3 bases, J lost 5 bases, and 17 bases lay in between. The germline CDR1 and CDR2 sequences are LNHDA and SQIVND (reference sequence). The CDR3 is made up of 17 amino acids. CDR3 loop: CASSIRHSGRNNSPLHF. The CDR3 DNA is TGTGCCAGTAGTATCCGGCATTCGGGACGTAATAATTCACCCCTCCACTTT.

This chain links TRBV18 with TRBJ2-7; D not resolved. CDR3 length: 13 residues. Germline assignment: CDR1 KGHSH and CDR2 LQKENI. Trimming stripped 3 bases from V and 6 bases from J, with 12 bases between. The CDR3 sequence: CASSPVDGSEQYF. DNA of the CDR3: TGTGCCAGCTCACCTGTGGACGGATCCGAGCAGTACTTC.

The gene calls are TRBV11-2 and TRBJ1-2; D unresolved. The CDR3 extends over 14 amino acids. Germline V gene data show CDR1 as SGHAT and CDR2 as FQNNGV. Deletions cut 1 base from V and 4 bases from J, with 10 bases between. CDR3 amino acids: CASSLVRMSYGYTF. The CDR3 region has the DNA TGTGCCAGCAGCTTAGTCAGGATGTCCTATGGCTACACCTTC.

Worth noting for this clone: An end of the junction does not agree with germline; a read error may underlie this. The chain's CDR3 is CASSSGQGTGELSF. The CDR3 coding sequence is TGTGCCAGCAGCTCCGGACAGGGCACCGGGGAGCTGTCTTTT. The V and J genes are TRBV5-6 and TRBJ2-2; 8 positions match TRBD1. This CDR3 spans 14 amino acids. CDR1 SGHDT and CDR2 YYEEEE come from the germline V gene.

This chain connects TRBV7-9 to TRBJ2-1; D assignment may be TRBD1 or TRBD2 (6 bases each). In germline, CDR1 is SEHNR, CDR2 FQNEAQ (reference sequence). The CDR3 loop spans 16 amino acids. Trimming cost V 2 bases and J 6 bases, with 17 bases left between them. CDR3 sequence: CASSLIGIGGFNEQFF. CDR3 DNA: TGTGCCAGCAGCTTAATTGGGATCGGGGGCTTCAATGAGCAGTTCTTC.